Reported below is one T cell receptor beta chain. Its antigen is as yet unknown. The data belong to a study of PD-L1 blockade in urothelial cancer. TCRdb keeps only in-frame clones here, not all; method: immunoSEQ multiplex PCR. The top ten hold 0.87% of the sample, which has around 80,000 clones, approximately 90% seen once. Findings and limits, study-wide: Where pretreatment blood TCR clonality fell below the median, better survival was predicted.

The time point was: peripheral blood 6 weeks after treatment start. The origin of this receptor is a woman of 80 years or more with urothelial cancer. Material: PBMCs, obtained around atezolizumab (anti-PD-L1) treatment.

CDR3 protein: CASSDQSIELLNTEAFF. DNA of the CDR3: TGTGCCAGCAGTGATCAATCGATAGAACTATTGAACACTGAAGCTTTCTTT. The rearrangement joins TRBV6-1 to TRBJ1-1; D call uncertain. The V gene's germline CDR1 is MNHNS and CDR2 SASEGT. Trimming stripped 3 bases from V and 0 bases from J, with 17 bases between. There are 17 residues in the CDR3.